This T cell receptor beta chain was identified in a study of blood T cell repertoires in COVID-19. As for the study in general: The analysed material was cDNA or gDNA that came from T cells, B-cell-depleted T cells, or PBMCs.

Original processing methods: Amplification of reference gene primers was used by the study to estimate nucleated cell counts. Some clones are missing from TCRdb's copy, which holds only in-frame ones; the method was immunoSEQ multiplex PCR. D and trimming come from the DNA, and the V and J calls and clone size come from that table. The repertoire holds roughly 120,000 clones, with 85% as singletons. V dropped 7 bases and J dropped 0; count of bases not matched to a gene: 12. Germline V gene sequence: CDR1 SGHTA, CDR2 FQGNSA. This CDR3 has 19 residues. The rearrangement links TRBV7-2 to TRBJ2-6, with 10 bases lining up with TRBD1. The clonotype was recovered from a human donor in a cohort sampled during active COVID-19. Sequencing was performed on peripheral blood. The CDR3 loop is CASIAGTGVTISGANVLTF. The CDR3 DNA sequence: TGTGCCAGCATCGCCGGGACAGGGGTTACCATCTCTGGGGCCAACGTCCTGACTTTC.